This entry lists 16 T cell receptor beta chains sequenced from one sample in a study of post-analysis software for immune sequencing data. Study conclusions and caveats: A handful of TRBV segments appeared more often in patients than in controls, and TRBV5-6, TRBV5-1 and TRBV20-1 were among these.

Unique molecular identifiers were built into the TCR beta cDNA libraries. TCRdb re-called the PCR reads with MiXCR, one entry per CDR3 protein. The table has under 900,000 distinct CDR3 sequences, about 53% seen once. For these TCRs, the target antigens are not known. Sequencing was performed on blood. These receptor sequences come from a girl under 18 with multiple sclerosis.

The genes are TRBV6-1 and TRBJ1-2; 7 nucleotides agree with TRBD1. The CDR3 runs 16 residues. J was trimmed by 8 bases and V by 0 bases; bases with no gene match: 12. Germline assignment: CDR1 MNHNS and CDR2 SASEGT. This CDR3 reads CASSEAAGTAWEGYTF. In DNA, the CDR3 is TGTGCCAGCAGTGAAGCGGCCGGGACAGCCTGGGAGGGCTACACCTTC.

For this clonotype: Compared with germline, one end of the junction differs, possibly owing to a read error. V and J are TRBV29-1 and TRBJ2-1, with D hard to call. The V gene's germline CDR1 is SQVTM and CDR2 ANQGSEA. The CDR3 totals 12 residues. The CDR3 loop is CSVKDGYNEQFF. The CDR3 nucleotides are TGCAGCGTTAAAGACGGCTACAATGAGCAGTTCTTC.

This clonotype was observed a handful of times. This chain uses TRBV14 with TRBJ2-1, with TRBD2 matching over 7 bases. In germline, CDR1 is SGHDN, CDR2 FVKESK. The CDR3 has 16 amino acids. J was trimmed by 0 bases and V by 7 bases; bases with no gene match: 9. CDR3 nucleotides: TGTGCCAGCAACTTAGTCCAGCGGGACTCCTACAATGAGCAGTTCTTC. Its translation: CASNLVQRDSYNEQFF.

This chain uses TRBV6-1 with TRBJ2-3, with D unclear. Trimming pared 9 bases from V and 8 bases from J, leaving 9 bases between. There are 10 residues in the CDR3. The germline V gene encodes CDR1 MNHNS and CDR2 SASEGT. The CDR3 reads CASKTGTQYF. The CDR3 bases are TGTGCCAGTAAAACGGGTACGCAGTATTTT.

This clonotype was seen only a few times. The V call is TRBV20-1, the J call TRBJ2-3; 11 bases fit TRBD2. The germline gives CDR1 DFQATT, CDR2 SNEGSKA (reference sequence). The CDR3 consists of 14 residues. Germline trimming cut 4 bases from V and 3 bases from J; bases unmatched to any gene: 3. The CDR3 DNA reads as TGCAGTGCTAAGCTAGCGGGAGGAACAGATACGCAGTATTTT. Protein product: CSAKLAGGTDTQYF.

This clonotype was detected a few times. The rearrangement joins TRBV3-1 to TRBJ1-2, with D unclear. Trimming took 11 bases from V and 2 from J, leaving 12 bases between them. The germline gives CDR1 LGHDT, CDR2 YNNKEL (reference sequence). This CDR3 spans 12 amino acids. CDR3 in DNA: TGTGCCTCCTCCCACGAGAACTATGGCTACACCTTC. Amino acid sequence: CASSHENYGYTF.

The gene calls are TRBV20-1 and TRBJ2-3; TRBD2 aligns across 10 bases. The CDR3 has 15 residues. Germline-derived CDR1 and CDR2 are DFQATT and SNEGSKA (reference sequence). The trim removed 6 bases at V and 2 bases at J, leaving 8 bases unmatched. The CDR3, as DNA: TGCAGTGCCCATAGCGGGGGGACACACACAGATACGCAGTATTTT. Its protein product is CSAHSGGTHTDTQYF.

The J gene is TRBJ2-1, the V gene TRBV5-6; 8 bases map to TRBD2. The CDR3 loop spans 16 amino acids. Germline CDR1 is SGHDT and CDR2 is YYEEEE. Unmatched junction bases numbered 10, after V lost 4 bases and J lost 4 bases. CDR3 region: CASSQSRLAQYNEQFF. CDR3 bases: TGTGCCAGCAGCCAATCCAGACTAGCGCAGTACAATGAGCAGTTCTTC.

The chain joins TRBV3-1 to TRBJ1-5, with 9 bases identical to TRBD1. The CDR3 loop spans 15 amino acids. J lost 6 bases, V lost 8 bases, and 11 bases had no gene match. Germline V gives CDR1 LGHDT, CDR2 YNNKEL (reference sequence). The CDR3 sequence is CASEPGQGNGQPQHF. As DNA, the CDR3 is TGTGCCAGCGAACCGGGACAGGGAAATGGTCAGCCCCAGCATTTT.

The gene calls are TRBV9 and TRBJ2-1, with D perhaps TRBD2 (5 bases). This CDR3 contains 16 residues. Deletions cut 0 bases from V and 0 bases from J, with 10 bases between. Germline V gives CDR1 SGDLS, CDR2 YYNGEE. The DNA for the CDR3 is TGTGCCAGCAGCGTAGTTAGCGAGAGCTCCTACAATGAGCAGTTCTTC. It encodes CASSVVSESSYNEQFF.

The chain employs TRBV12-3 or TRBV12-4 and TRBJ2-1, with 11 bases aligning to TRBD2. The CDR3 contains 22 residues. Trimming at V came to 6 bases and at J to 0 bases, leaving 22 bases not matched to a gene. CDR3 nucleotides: TGTGCCAGCAGCCACCCTGCTTCCCATAGCGGGGGGGACCTAAGCTCCTACAATGAGCAGTTCTTC. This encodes CASSHPASHSGGDLSSYNEQFF.

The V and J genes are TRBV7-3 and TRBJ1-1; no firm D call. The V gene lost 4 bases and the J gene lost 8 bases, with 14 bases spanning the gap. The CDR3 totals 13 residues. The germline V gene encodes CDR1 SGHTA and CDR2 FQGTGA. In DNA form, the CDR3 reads TGTGCCAGCAGCTCCGATCCGGCCCTGGAAGCTTTCTTT. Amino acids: CASSSDPALEAFF.

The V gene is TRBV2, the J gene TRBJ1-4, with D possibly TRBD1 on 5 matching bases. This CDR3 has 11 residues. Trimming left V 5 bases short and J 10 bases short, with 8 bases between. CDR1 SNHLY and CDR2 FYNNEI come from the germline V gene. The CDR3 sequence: CASSNGGKLFF. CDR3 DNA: TGTGCCAGCAGTAACGGGGGAAAACTGTTTTTT.

Written as DNA, the CDR3 is TGCAGTGCACTACCTAGCGGGATGTTCTTCTACAATGAGCAGTTCTTC. Amino acids: CSALPSGMFFYNEQFF. This rearrangement joins TRBV20-1 to TRBJ2-1; 9 nucleotides align to TRBD2. Germline CDR1 and CDR2: DFQATT and SNEGSKA (reference sequence). This CDR3 comprises 16 residues. Trimming at V came to 6 bases and at J to 3 bases, leaving 12 bases not matched to a gene.

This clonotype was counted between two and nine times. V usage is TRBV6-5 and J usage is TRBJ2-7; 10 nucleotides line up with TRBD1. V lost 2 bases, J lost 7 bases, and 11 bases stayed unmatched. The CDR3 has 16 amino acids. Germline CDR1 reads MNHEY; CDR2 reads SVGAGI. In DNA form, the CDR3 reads TGTGCCAGCAGTTACGGAACCGGGACAGGGGAACGAGAGCAGTACTTC. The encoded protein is CASSYGTGTGEREQYF.

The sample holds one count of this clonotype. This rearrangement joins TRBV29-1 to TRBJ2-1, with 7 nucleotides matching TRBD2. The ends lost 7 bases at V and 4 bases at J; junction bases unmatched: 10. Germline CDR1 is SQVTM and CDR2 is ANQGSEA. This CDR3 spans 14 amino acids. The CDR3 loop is CSGKRDSTYNEQFF. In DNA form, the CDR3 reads TGCAGCGGCAAGCGGGATAGTACTTACAATGAGCAGTTCTTC.